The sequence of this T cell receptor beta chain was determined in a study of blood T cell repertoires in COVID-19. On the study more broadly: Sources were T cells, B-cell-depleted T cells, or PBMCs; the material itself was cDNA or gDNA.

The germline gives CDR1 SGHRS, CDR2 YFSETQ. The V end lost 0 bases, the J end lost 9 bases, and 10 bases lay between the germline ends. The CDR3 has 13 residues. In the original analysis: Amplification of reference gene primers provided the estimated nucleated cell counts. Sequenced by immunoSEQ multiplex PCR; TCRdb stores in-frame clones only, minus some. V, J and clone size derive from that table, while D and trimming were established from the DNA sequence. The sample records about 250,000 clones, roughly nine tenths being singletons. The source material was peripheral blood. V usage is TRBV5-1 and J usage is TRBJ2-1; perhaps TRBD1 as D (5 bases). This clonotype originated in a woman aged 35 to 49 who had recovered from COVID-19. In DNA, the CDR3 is TGCGCCAGCAGCTTGGAGGGGTTCGGTGAGCAGTTCTTC. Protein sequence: CASSLEGFGEQFF. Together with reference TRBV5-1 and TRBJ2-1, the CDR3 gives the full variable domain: KAGVTQTPRYLIKTRGQQVTLSCSPISGHRSVSWYQQTPGQGLQFLFEYFSETQRNKGNFPGRFSGRQFSNSRSEMNVSTLELGDSALYLCASSLEGFGEQFFGPGTRLTVL.